A selection of T cell receptor beta chains follows, all from one sample in a study of blood T cell repertoires in COVID-19. Libraries were prepared by immunoSEQ multiplex PCR; TCRdb keeps only in-frame clonotypes and omits some of them. This sample has 150,000 to 200,000 clones, with around nine tenths found just once. The sequencing input was peripheral blood. These receptors all come from a man aged 18 to 29 with active or convalescent COVID-19. Both conserved end residues are part of each CDR3. D genes are given only for firm matches. Clone size is shown for a subset of rows, as once, few, many or a class of expanded clone.

CDR3 DNA: TGTGCCAGCAGCTTATTAGCGGCAAGGACTGAGCAGTTCTTC
CDR3 protein: CASSLLAARTEQFF
V gene: TRBV11-1
clone size: NA
D gene: NA
J gene: TRBJ2-1

CDR3 DNA: TGTGCCAGCAGGGACGGGGAATTGGGGAACACTGAAGCTTTCTTT
CDR3 protein: CASRDGELGNTEAFF
V gene: TRBV7-3
clone size: few
D gene: NA
J gene: TRBJ1-1

CDR3 DNA: TGTGCCACCAGTGACGGACAGTACGAGCAGTACTTC
CDR3 protein: CATSDGQYEQYF
V gene: TRBV24-1
clone size: NA
D gene: NA
J gene: TRBJ2-7

CDR3 DNA: TGCGCCAGCAGCTTGAGTAGCGGGAGCGCCTACTCCTACAATGAGCAGTTCTTC
CDR3 protein: CASSLSSGSAYSYNEQFF
V gene: TRBV5-1
clone size: NA
D gene: TRBD2
J gene: TRBJ2-1

CDR3 DNA: TGTGCCAGCAGCTTAGAGGCTAGCGGGACCCACGAGCAGTACTTC
CDR3 protein: CASSLEASGTHEQYF
V gene: TRBV7-6
clone size: NA
D gene: TRBD2
J gene: TRBJ2-7

CDR3 DNA: TGCGCCAGCAGCCCCCGGGTGGGGGCCACCTATAATTCACCCCTCCACTTT
CDR3 protein: CASSPRVGATYNSPLHF
V gene: TRBV5-1
clone size: NA
D gene: NA
J gene: TRBJ1-6

CDR3 DNA: TGTGCCAGCAGCTTTTCACGGTTCGCGAACACCGGGGAGCTGTTTTTT
CDR3 protein: CASSFSRFANTGELFF
V gene: TRBV11-3
clone size: NA
D gene: NA
J gene: TRBJ2-2

CDR3 DNA: TGTGCCAGCAGCTTAGACAGGGGCAATCAGCCCCAGCATTTT
CDR3 protein: CASSLDRGNQPQHF
V gene: TRBV7-2
clone size: NA
D gene: NA
J gene: TRBJ1-5

CDR3 DNA: TGCGCCAGCAGCTGGACAGTCCAAGAGACCCAGTACTTC
CDR3 protein: CASSWTVQETQYF
V gene: TRBV5-1
clone size: NA
D gene: NA
J gene: TRBJ2-5

CDR3 DNA: TGTGCCAGCAGCCCGGCCAGGGTACCTAATGAAAAACTGTTTTTT
CDR3 protein: CASSPARVPNEKLFF
V gene: TRBV7-2
clone size: NA
D gene: NA
J gene: TRBJ1-4

CDR3 DNA: TGTGCCAGCAGTTCTAGCGGGGGTTACGAGCAGTACTTC
CDR3 protein: CASSSSGGYEQYF
V gene: TRBV12-3/TRBV12-4
clone size: NA
D gene: TRBD2
J gene: TRBJ2-7

CDR3 DNA: TGCGCCAGCAGACTATCTGCCGGGGAGCTGTTTTTT
CDR3 protein: CASRLSAGELFF
V gene: TRBV10-2
clone size: few
D gene: NA
J gene: TRBJ2-2

CDR3 DNA: TGTGCCAGCACCGCCGAGGGGACAGCAAATGAAAAACTGTTTTTT
CDR3 protein: CASTAEGTANEKLFF
V gene: TRBV2
clone size: NA
D gene: TRBD1
J gene: TRBJ1-4

CDR3 DNA: TGTGCCAGCAGCTCACAGGGCATGACGAACACCGGGGAGCTGTTTTTT
CDR3 protein: CASSSQGMTNTGELFF
V gene: TRBV4-2
clone size: NA
D gene: NA
J gene: TRBJ2-2

CDR3 DNA: TGTGCCAGCAGCCTCATAGAAAAACAGGGGATCGCACACATTCAGTACTTC
CDR3 protein: CASSLIEKQGIAHIQYF
V gene: TRBV5-6
clone size: NA
D gene: TRBD1
J gene: TRBJ2-4

CDR3 DNA: TGTGCCAGCAGCTTAGTAGGGGTCTCTGGAAACACCATATATTTT
CDR3 protein: CASSLVGVSGNTIYF
V gene: TRBV7-9
clone size: NA
D gene: NA
J gene: TRBJ1-3

CDR3 DNA: TGTGCCAGCAGCTCGACAGGGGGCCATCATTCACCCCTCCACTTT
CDR3 protein: CASSSTGGHHSPLHF
V gene: TRBV11-2
clone size: NA
D gene: TRBD1
J gene: TRBJ1-6

CDR3 DNA: TGTGCCACCAGTGACCCGACAGAATTCGGAAACACCATATATTTT
CDR3 protein: CATSDPTEFGNTIYF
V gene: TRBV24-1
clone size: NA
D gene: NA
J gene: TRBJ1-3

CDR3 DNA: TGTGCCAGCAGTTACTCGAGAGGAGGCCTCTATGGCTACACCTTC
CDR3 protein: CASSYSRGGLYGYTF
V gene: TRBV6-5
clone size: NA
D gene: NA
J gene: TRBJ1-2

CDR3 DNA: TGTGCCAGCAGCCAAGGACCAGGCAAGTCACCCCTCCACTTT
CDR3 protein: CASSQGPGKSPLHF
V gene: TRBV21-1
clone size: NA
D gene: NA
J gene: TRBJ1-6

CDR3 DNA: TGTGCCAGCAGCTCGACGGAGAATCAGCCCCAGCATTTT
CDR3 protein: CASSSTENQPQHF
V gene: TRBV7-2
clone size: NA
D gene: NA
J gene: TRBJ1-5

CDR3 DNA: TGTGCCAGCACCCCATCCGGGGCCAACGTCCTGACTTTC
CDR3 protein: CASTPSGANVLTF
V gene: TRBV12-3/TRBV12-4
clone size: once
D gene: NA
J gene: TRBJ2-6

CDR3 DNA: TGTGCCAGCACGCTAGCGGGGCGTTCCAATGAGCAGTTCTTC
CDR3 protein: CASTLAGRSNEQFF
V gene: TRBV27
clone size: once
D gene: TRBD2
J gene: TRBJ2-1

CDR3 DNA: TGTGCCAGCAGTTTGCAGGGTTCTGGAAACACCATATATTTT
CDR3 protein: CASSLQGSGNTIYF
V gene: TRBV28
clone size: NA
D gene: NA
J gene: TRBJ1-3

CDR3 DNA: TGTGCCAGCAGCTTGACCGACAGGGACCCAACTAATGAAAAACTGTTTTTT
CDR3 protein: CASSLTDRDPTNEKLFF
V gene: TRBV11-3
clone size: NA
D gene: TRBD1
J gene: TRBJ1-4

CDR3 DNA: TGTGCCAGCAGTTCATATCGGACAGGGGGCGCAGATACGCAGTATTTT
CDR3 protein: CASSSYRTGGADTQYF
V gene: TRBV27
clone size: once
D gene: TRBD1
J gene: TRBJ2-3

CDR3 DNA: TGTGCCAGCAGCTTGCGGGATCCAGACATGGATACGCAGTATTTT
CDR3 protein: CASSLRDPDMDTQYF
V gene: TRBV5-6
clone size: NA
D gene: NA
J gene: TRBJ2-3

CDR3 DNA: TGTGCAAGTCGCTTAGCGTGTCGACTAGGGGTATGCATGAACACTGAAGCTTTCTTT
CDR3 protein: CASRLACRLGVCMNTEAFF
V gene: TRBV12-2
clone size: NA
D gene: NA
J gene: TRBJ1-1

CDR3 DNA: TGTGCCAGCAGTGGTACCAGCTCTGGAAACACCATATATTTT
CDR3 protein: CASSGTSSGNTIYF
V gene: TRBV2
clone size: NA
D gene: NA
J gene: TRBJ1-3

CDR3 DNA: TGCGCCAGCAGTCCCACTGACAATGAGCAGTTCTTC
CDR3 protein: CASSPTDNEQFF
V gene: TRBV10-2
clone size: NA
D gene: NA
J gene: TRBJ2-1

CDR3 DNA: TGTGCCAGCAGTCGCCAGGGGAAGGTCACCGGGGAGCTGTTTTTT
CDR3 protein: CASSRQGKVTGELFF
V gene: TRBV11-1
clone size: NA
D gene: NA
J gene: TRBJ2-2

CDR3 DNA: TGTGCCAGCAGCGCCATAGGGGCAGGCTATGGCTACACCTTC
CDR3 protein: CASSAIGAGYGYTF
V gene: TRBV5-6
clone size: NA
D gene: NA
J gene: TRBJ1-2

CDR3 DNA: TGTGCCACCGAAGGGGCGTACCAAGAGACCCAGTACTTC
CDR3 protein: CATEGAYQETQYF
V gene: TRBV19
clone size: NA
D gene: NA
J gene: TRBJ2-5

CDR3 DNA: TGTGCCAGCAGCCAGCGCGATAAAACCGGGGAGCTGTTTTTT
CDR3 protein: CASSQRDKTGELFF
V gene: TRBV7-8
clone size: NA
D gene: NA
J gene: TRBJ2-2

CDR3 DNA: TGTGCCAGCTCACCCGACAGTAACTATGGCTACACCTTC
CDR3 protein: CASSPDSNYGYTF
V gene: TRBV18
clone size: NA
D gene: NA
J gene: TRBJ1-2

CDR3 DNA: TGTGCCAGCAAGACAGATAACACCGGGGAGCTGTTTTTT
CDR3 protein: CASKTDNTGELFF
V gene: TRBV6-4
clone size: NA
D gene: NA
J gene: TRBJ2-2

CDR3 DNA: TGTGCCTGGGGGACAGGGTCGAGGGAGCAGTACTTC
CDR3 protein: CAWGTGSREQYF
V gene: TRBV30
clone size: once
D gene: TRBD1
J gene: TRBJ2-7